This T cell receptor (beta chain) emerged from a study of identical twins. Regarding this clonotype: Its antigen remains unknown.

General study points: Instead of following the same donors, the conclusions were based on cross-sectional statistical analysis.

TCRdb passed the 5' RACE reads through MiXCR, listing each CDR3 protein once. The top ten clones hold 0.25% to 0.3% of a sample with 1.5 million to 2 million distinct CDR3 sequences, less than 35% of them seen once. This TCR came from a newborn girl in good health. The specimen sequenced was cord blood.

The DNA for the CDR3 is TGCGCCAGCAGCCCGGAGGCAGGGAGGGATACGCAGTATTTT. Protein sequence: CASSPEAGRDTQYF. This chain links TRBV5-1 with TRBJ2-3, with D maybe TRBD2 (6 bases). From germline, CDR1 is SGHRS and CDR2 YFSETQ. V gave up 4 bases and J gave up 6 bases, with 15 bases separating them. The CDR3 has 14 residues.